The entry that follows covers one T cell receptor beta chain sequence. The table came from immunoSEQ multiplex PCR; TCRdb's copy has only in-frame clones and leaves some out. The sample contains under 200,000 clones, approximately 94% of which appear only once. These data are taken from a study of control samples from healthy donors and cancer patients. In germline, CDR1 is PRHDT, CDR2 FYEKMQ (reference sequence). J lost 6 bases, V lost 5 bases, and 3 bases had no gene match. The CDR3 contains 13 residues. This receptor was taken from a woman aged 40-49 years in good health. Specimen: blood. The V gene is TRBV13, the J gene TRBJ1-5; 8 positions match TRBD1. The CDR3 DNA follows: TGTGCCAGCAGCCGACAGGGGAGTCAGCCCCAGCATTTT. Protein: CASSRQGSQPQHF.